This T cell receptor beta chain was recorded in a study of blood T cell repertoires in COVID-19. Study details: Nucleic acid was either cDNA or gDNA, and it came from T cells, B-cell-depleted T cells, or PBMCs.

The data were produced by immunoSEQ multiplex PCR, yet TCRdb's version contains in-frame clones alone and is incomplete. In the table there are roughly 190,000 clones, 70% to 90% of which are singletons. This receptor was taken from a man aged 55 to 70 with active or convalescent COVID-19. Sequenced: peripheral blood.

The CDR3 here is CASSPRGGASGEKGTDTQYF. CDR3 DNA: TGTGCCAGCAGCCCCAGGGGGGGGGCTAGCGGGGAGAAAGGCACAGATACGCAGTATTTT. V is TRBV9 and J is TRBJ2-3; 9 nucleotides agree with TRBD2. The CDR3 is 20 amino acids. The trim removed 4 bases at V and 1 base at J, leaving 19 bases unmatched. Germline V CDR1 and CDR2: SGDLS, YYNGEE. Full variable domain (rest looked up from reference TRBV9 and TRBJ2-3): DSGVTQTPKHLITATGQRVTLRCSPRSGDLSVYWYQQSLDQGLQFLIQYYNGEERAKGNILERFSAQQFPDLHSELNLSSLELGDSALYFCASSPRGGASGEKGTDTQYFGPGTRLTVL.